These 6 T cell receptor beta chains share one sample of origin, sequenced in a study of T cell changes during pregnancy in multiple sclerosis. Using immunoSEQ multiplex PCR, the repertoire was profiled, and TCRdb retains in-frame clones only, with some absent. The sample has 55,000 to 70,000 clones, around 90% seen once. The sample here was peripheral blood, taken in the third trimester of pregnancy. The receptors here all came from a female donor in good health, enrolled as a control in a pregnancy study.

CDR3 protein: CSVGPGGLGETQYF. The CDR3 DNA sequence: TGCAGCGTGGGCCCCGGAGGACTAGGAGAGACCCAGTACTTC. The chain employs TRBV29-1 and TRBJ2-5; 7 bases match TRBD2. Germline V gives CDR1 SQVTM, CDR2 ANQGSEA. Trimming at V came to 6 bases and at J to 4 bases, leaving 11 bases not matched to a gene. The CDR3 length is 14 residues.

The chain carries TRBV4-3 and TRBJ1-1; D possibly corresponds to TRBD1 (6 bases). Germline V gene data show CDR1 as LGHNA and CDR2 as YSLEER. The CDR3 totals 15 residues. The V end was cut by 1 base, the J end by 0 bases, with 9 bases between. This CDR3 reads CASSQGTGLNTEAFF. CDR3 coding DNA: TGCGCCAGCAGCCAAGGTACAGGGTTGAACACTGAAGCTTTCTTT.

The V and J genes are TRBV11-2 and TRBJ2-2, with 13 bases that match TRBD2. Germline CDR1 and CDR2: SGHAT and FQNNGV. V was clipped by 7 bases and J by 0 bases; unmatched bases: 2. This CDR3 comprises 16 residues. The CDR3 DNA reads TGTGCCAGCAACGGACTAGCGGGGGCGAACACCGGGGAGCTGTTTTTT. This codes for CASNGLAGANTGELFF. Together with reference TRBV11-2 and TRBJ2-2, the CDR3 gives the full variable domain: EAGVAQSPRYKIIEKRQSVAFWCNPISGHATLYWYQQILGQGPKLLIQFQNNGVVDDSQLPKDRFSAERLKGVDSTLKIQPAKLEDSAVYLCASNGLAGANTGELFFGEGSRLTVL.

In DNA form, the CDR3 reads TGTGCCAGCGGTCCCTGGGGACAGGGGGGAAACACCATATATTTT. This codes for CASGPWGQGGNTIYF. The rearrangement uses TRBV13 and TRBJ1-3; 10 positions match TRBD1. The CDR3 extends over 15 amino acids. Unmatched junction bases numbered 8, after V lost 8 bases and J lost 4 bases. Germline V lookup: CDR1 PRHDT, CDR2 FYEKMQ (reference sequence).

This clone was seen only a few times. The chain has TRBV9 and TRBJ1-1; D possibly corresponds to TRBD1 (6 bases). Trimming shortened V by 0 bases and J by 5 bases, and 14 bases separated the two germline ends. Germline V gene sequence: CDR1 SGDLS, CDR2 YYNGEE. This CDR3 has 15 residues. CDR3 coding DNA: TGTGCCAGCAGCGTAGACTCAGGGGAATGGACTGAAGCTTTCTTT. This codes for CASSVDSGEWTEAFF.

The chain combines TRBV7-3 with TRBJ1-1; no clear D. V was pared by 3 bases and J by 2 bases, with 7 bases between. The CDR3 is 13 residues long. Germline loops: CDR1 SGHTA, CDR2 FQGTGA. DNA for the CDR3: TGTGCCAGCAGCTTTTCCGGTAACACTGAAGCTTTCTTT. Residues: CASSFSGNTEAFF.